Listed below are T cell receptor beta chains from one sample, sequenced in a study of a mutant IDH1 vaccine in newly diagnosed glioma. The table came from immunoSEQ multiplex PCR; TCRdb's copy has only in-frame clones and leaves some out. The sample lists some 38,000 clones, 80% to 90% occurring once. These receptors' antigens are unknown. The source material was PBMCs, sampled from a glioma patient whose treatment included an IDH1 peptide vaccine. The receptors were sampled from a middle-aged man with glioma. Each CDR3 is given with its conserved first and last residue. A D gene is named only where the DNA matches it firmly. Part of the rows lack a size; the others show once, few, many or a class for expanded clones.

TGTGCCAGCAGCTTTTCCGCTTCAGGGCCCAAAAACATTCAGTACTTC CASSFSASGPKNIQYF TRBJ2-4 NA TRBV7-9 NA
TGTGCCAGCAGCTTAGTGTCTAGCGGAAACAATGAGCAGTTCTTC CASSLVSSGNNEQFF TRBJ2-1 TRBD2 TRBV7-8 NA
TGTGCCAGCAGCTTGGATTCAGGGGGCATCCCACCCCTCCACTTT CASSLDSGGIPPLHF TRBJ1-6 TRBD1 TRBV5-4 NA
TGTGCCAGCAGCTTAGTAAGCGGAAACACCATATATTTT CASSLVSGNTIYF TRBJ1-3 NA TRBV11-2 NA
TGTGCCAGTACCACAGGCTTGGCTTCCTATGGCTACACCTTC CASTTGLASYGYTF TRBJ1-2 NA TRBV19 NA
TGTGCCAGTAGTATGGAAGGTGACGCTAACTATGGCTACACCTTC CASSMEGDANYGYTF TRBJ1-2 NA TRBV19 NA
TGTGCCAGTAGTAGGTCCGGGACAGGGGGCGTCCCCCAGCATTTT CASSRSGTGGVPQHF TRBJ1-5 TRBD1 TRBV19 medium-sized
TGTGCCAGCAGCCGGAGTAACACTGAAGCTTTCTTT CASSRSNTEAFF TRBJ1-1 NA TRBV28 NA
TGCGCCAGCAGTGATCCGGGTAGGGATGAGCAGTTCTTC CASSDPGRDEQFF TRBJ2-1 NA TRBV10-1 NA
TGTGCCAGCAGTTACTCGAGGCAGACCTACGAGCAGTACTTC CASSYSRQTYEQYF TRBJ2-7 NA TRBV6-6 once
TGTGCCAGCAGAGCGACCGGGACTAGCGGGTGGTCCTACGAGCAGTACTTC CASRATGTSGWSYEQYF TRBJ2-7 TRBD2 TRBV2 NA
TGTGCCACCGGCAGGGAATCGGGTCTTTACGAGCAGTACTTC CATGRESGLYEQYF TRBJ2-7 NA TRBV15 NA
TGTGCCAGCAGCAGAGACAGGGGTCTGTCACCCCTCCACTTT CASSRDRGLSPLHF TRBJ1-6 TRBD1 TRBV7-2 NA
TGTGCCAGCAGCTTTGTTTGGGGGAGCTCCTACAATGAGCAGTTCTTC CASSFVWGSSYNEQFF TRBJ2-1 NA TRBV7-9 NA
TGCGCCAGCAGGCAGAGCGGGGTCGGTTCCTACGAGCAGTACTTC CASRQSGVGSYEQYF TRBJ2-7 TRBD2 TRBV4-3 NA
TGTGCCATCAGTGACTTCGACAGGGGAGGTCCTGAAGCTTTCTTT CAISDFDRGGPEAFF TRBJ1-1 TRBD1 TRBV10-3 few
TGTGCCAGCAGGGCGGGGAGAAATAATCAGCCCCAGCATTTT CASRAGRNNQPQHF TRBJ1-5 NA TRBV6-1 NA
TGTGCCAGCAGTCCCGGGCCAGGCTCTGGAAACACCATATATTTT CASSPGPGSGNTIYF TRBJ1-3 NA TRBV6-5 NA
TGTGCCAGCAGCTTCAACCCCAACAGGGGGGCGTCAGATCGATCACCCCTCCACTTT CASSFNPNRGASDRSPLHF TRBJ1-6 TRBD1 TRBV7-2 NA
TGTGCCAGAAGCTCGGACACGGAGCCTACCTACGAGCAGTACTTC CARSSDTEPTYEQYF TRBJ2-7 NA TRBV5-3 NA
TGCGCCAGCAGCTTGGGCGTGGATTCACCCCTCCACTTT CASSLGVDSPLHF TRBJ1-6 NA TRBV5-1 few